Listed below are T cell receptor beta chains from one sample, sequenced in a study of blood T cell repertoires in COVID-19. This table comes from immunoSEQ multiplex PCR, and its TCRdb copy is limited to in-frame clones, with some not included. The sample lists 65,000 to 70,000 clones, more than 90% occurring once. The sequenced material came from peripheral blood. Receptors originate from a human donor with active COVID-19. The donor label of this sample is uncertain. Each CDR3 is given with its conserved first and last residue. The D gene is left open where the match is weak.

>TRBV27|TRBJ2-2|.
TGTGCCAGCAGTTATCGGGCGGGCACCGGGGAGCTGTTTTTT
CASSYRAGTGELFF
>TRBV18|TRBJ1-2|.
TGTGCCAGCTCCGGGGGAGGAGATGGCTACACCTTC
CASSGGGDGYTF
>TRBV11-2|TRBJ2-3|.
TGTGCCAGCAGCTCCCTAGAGCGGGTCACAGATACGCAGTATTTT
CASSSLERVTDTQYF
>TRBV20-1|TRBJ2-7|.
TGCAGTGCTTCCCGAGCCTACGAGCAGTACTTC
CSASRAYEQYF
>TRBV19|TRBJ2-1|TRBD2
TGTGCCAGTCGCGGGGGGGAATCGTACAATGAGCAGTTCTTC
CASRGGESYNEQFF
>TRBV7-8|TRBJ1-3|TRBD1
TGTGCCAGCAGCCGTCGGGACAGGCAATCTGGAAACACCATATATTTT
CASSRRDRQSGNTIYF
>TRBV11-3|TRBJ2-3|.
TGTGCCAGCAGCGCACAGGCCGATACGCAGTATTTT
CASSAQADTQYF
>TRBV4-1|TRBJ2-1|.
TGCGCCAGCAGGAGCGGAGACGGGCTCAATGAGCAGTTCTTC
CASRSGDGLNEQFF
>TRBV7-3|TRBJ1-2|TRBD1
TGTGCCAGCAGCTTAACTCTAGGACAGGGCAACTATGGCTACACCTTC
CASSLTLGQGNYGYTF
>TRBV3-1/TRBV3-2|TRBJ2-7|TRBD2
TGTGCCAGCAGCCAAGAGGGCCTAGCGGGAGGGCCCAGCTACGAGCAGTACTTC
CASSQEGLAGGPSYEQYF
>TRBV7-2|TRBJ2-4|TRBD2
TGTGCCAGCAGCATAACTAGCGGGAGTCGGAGACAGTACTTC
CASSITSGSRRQYF
>TRBV5-1|TRBJ1-3|.
TGCGCCAGCAGCTTGGCGGGGTACGGAAACACCATATATTTT
CASSLAGYGNTIYF
>TRBV6-5|TRBJ2-3|.
TGTGCCACCAAGGTGGGGATAGCGGCAGATACGCAGTATTTT
CATKVGIAADTQYF
>TRBV28|TRBJ2-2|.
TGTGCCAGCAGTTTTAGCCGTAACACCGGGGAGCTGTTTTTT
CASSFSRNTGELFF
>TRBV7-6|TRBJ2-5|.
TGTGCCAGCAGTCGGACCCGGGACATTCAAGAGACCCAGTACTTC
CASSRTRDIQETQYF
>TRBV28|TRBJ2-2|TRBD1
TGTGCCAGCAGCCGATGGGACAGGGCCGGGGAGCTGTTTTTT
CASSRWDRAGELFF
>TRBV5-4|TRBJ2-1|TRBD1
TGTGCCAGCAACGCGAGGGACAGGGGGTCCAATGAGCAGTTCTTC
CASNARDRGSNEQFF
>TRBV7-9|TRBJ2-1|.
TGTGCCAGCAGCCCACAGGGATCCAATGAGCAGTTCTTC
CASSPQGSNEQFF
>TRBV6-4|TRBJ2-1|TRBD2
TGTGCCAGCAGTGAGGCGGGGGAATATGAGCAGTTCTTC
CASSEAGEYEQFF
>TRBV19|TRBJ1-5|TRBD1
TGTGCCAGTAACCCGGACAGGGGTTGGGGTCAGCCCCAGCATTTT
CASNPDRGWGQPQHF
>TRBV11-3|TRBJ1-1|TRBD1
TGTGCCAGCAGCTTAGACGGGGACAGTTCTGAAGCTTTCTTT
CASSLDGDSSEAFF
>TRBV7-6|TRBJ2-1|TRBD2
TGTGCCAGCAGCTTAGGGGGGAGGGACAATGAGCAGTTCTTC
CASSLGGRDNEQFF